These 20 T cell receptor beta chains share one sample of origin, sequenced in a study of blood T cell repertoires in COVID-19. Sequencing used immunoSEQ multiplex PCR; TCRdb keeps in-frame clones, though not all of them. Of 200,000 to 250,000 clones listed, roughly four fifths are singletons. Material for sequencing was peripheral blood. The receptors originated from a woman between 25 and 40 years old who had recovered from COVID-19.

The CDR3 sequence: CSVDLAPTYEQYF. For the CDR3, the DNA is TGCAGCGTTGACCTAGCGCCTACCTACGAGCAGTACTTC. This sequence joins TRBV29-1 and TRBJ2-7, with D perhaps TRBD2 (6 bases). The CDR3 is made up of 13 amino acids. From germline, CDR1 is SQVTM and CDR2 ANQGSEA. The germline V and J ends were trimmed by 3 bases and 2 bases, with 11 bases remaining between them.

The rearrangement links TRBV21-1 to TRBJ2-1; no DNA check was done on the table's D call, TRBD2. TRBV21-1 is recorded as a pseudogene. This CDR3 region has 18 residues. Here the CDR3 reads CASSKGAGGPSLGNEQFF. The CDR3 DNA follows: TGTGCCAGCAGCAAAGGAGCGGGAGGGCCCTCGTTAGGCAATGAGCAGTTCTTC.

The chain links TRBV6-6 to TRBJ2-2; a possible D gene is TRBD1 (5 bases). The germline V and J ends were trimmed by 2 bases and 7 bases, with 11 bases remaining between them. Looked up from germline, CDR1 is MNHNY and CDR2 is SVGAGI (reference sequence). The CDR3 spans 14 residues. The CDR3: CASSYPGRSGELFF. The CDR3 nucleotides are TGTGCCAGCAGTTACCCAGGGCGTAGCGGGGAGCTGTTTTTT.

The chain employs TRBV3-1 (or the pseudogene TRBV3-2) and TRBJ2-3; D unclear. Deletions cut 1 base from V and 0 bases from J, with 2 bases between. Germline V lookup: CDR1 LGHDT, CDR2 YNNKEL (reference sequence). The CDR3 length is 13 residues. The CDR3 DNA reads as TGTGCCAGCAGCCAAGCTAGCACAGATACGCAGTATTTT. Amino acid sequence: CASSQASTDTQYF.

CDR3 amino acids: CASSVDRDRVGETQYF. DNA for the CDR3: TGTGCCAGCAGCGTAGACCGGGACAGGGTCGGGGAGACCCAGTACTTC. This rearrangement joins TRBV9 to TRBJ2-5; 9 positions agree with TRBD1. CDR3 length equals 16 residues. V was pared by 0 bases and J by 5 bases, with 8 bases of the junction left unmatched. Germline CDR1 SGDLS, CDR2 YYNGEE.

In its sample, this clone was seen a few times. V usage is TRBV9 and J usage is TRBJ1-6, with D unresolved. Germline V gene lookup returns CDR1 SGDLS and CDR2 YYNGEE. Trimming took 0 bases from V and 5 from J, leaving 9 bases between them. The CDR3 sequence is 15 residues long. This CDR3 is CASSVALADNSPLHF. In DNA form, the CDR3 reads TGTGCCAGCAGCGTAGCTCTTGCAGATAATTCACCCCTCCACTTT. Together with reference TRBV9 and TRBJ1-6, the CDR3 gives the full variable domain: DSGVTQTPKHLITATGQRVTLRCSPRSGDLSVYWYQQSLDQGLQFLIQYYNGEERAKGNILERFSAQQFPDLHSELNLSSLELGDSALYFCASSVALADNSPLHFGNGTRLTVT.

The V call is TRBV6-2 or TRBV6-3, the J call TRBJ2-1, with 13 nucleotides matching TRBD2. Germline V gives CDR1 MNHEY, CDR2 SVGEGT. The V and J ends lost 6 bases and 1 base, in that order; junction bases with no gene match: 3. CDR3 length: 16 residues. The CDR3 DNA is TGTGCCAGCAGCGGACTAGCGGGAGCATCCTACAATGAGCAGTTCTTC. Translating gives CASSGLAGASYNEQFF.

This chain joins TRBV12-3 or TRBV12-4 and TRBJ1-2; 7 bases align to TRBD1. The CDR3 length is 13 residues. V lost 4 bases and J lost 8; bases outside the gene matches: 7. Here the CDR3 DNA reads TGTGCCAGCAGTTCCGACAGGGCCCAGGGCTACACCTTC. Protein product: CASSSDRAQGYTF.

A single count supports this clone. This chain joins TRBV7-9 and TRBJ2-2; 7 bases line up with TRBD2. V lost 1 base to trimming and J lost 4 bases; unmatched junction nucleotides: 9. Germline CDR1 reads SEHNR; CDR2 reads FQNEAQ (reference sequence). The CDR3 runs 17 residues. CDR3 amino acids: CASSLGTAGLPTGELFF. The CDR3 nucleotides read TGTGCCAGCAGCTTAGGTACAGCGGGACTTCCCACCGGGGAGCTGTTTTTT. The entire variable domain, with the rest obtained from reference TRBV7-9 and TRBJ2-2, is as follows: DTGVSQNPRHKITKRGQNVTFRCDPISEHNRLYWYRQTLGQGPEFLTYFQNEAQLEKSRLLSDRFSAERPKGSFSTLEIQRTEQGDSAMYLCASSLGTAGLPTGELFFGEGSRLTVL.

About this clone: The same CDR3 arises from other DNA sequences in this sample as well. The chain is built from TRBV28 and TRBJ2-7; weak D call: TRBD2 (5 bases). The germline gives CDR1 MDHEN, CDR2 SYDVKM. V was pared by 2 bases and J by 6 bases, with 5 bases between. This CDR3 has 11 amino acids. DNA of the CDR3: TGTGCCAGCAGTTTACTAGCCGAGCAGTACTTC. Translation gives CASSLLAEQYF.

This sequence joins TRBV6-5 and TRBJ1-2; TRBD1 aligns across 11 bases. Looked up from germline, CDR1 is MNHEY and CDR2 is SVGAGI. J lost 3 bases, V lost 6 bases, and 0 bases had no gene match. The CDR3 has 13 residues. CDR3 protein: CASRGQGDYGYTF. DNA for the CDR3: TGTGCCAGCAGGGGACAGGGGGACTATGGCTACACCTTC.

The genes are TRBV11-1 and TRBJ1-5; a weak D match, TRBD1 (5 bases). The CDR3 runs 13 residues. CDR1 is SGHAT, CDR2 FQDESV, per germline (reference sequence). V lost 1 base and J 5 bases, leaving 6 bases between the germline ends. The CDR3 reads CASSLGGDQPQHF. In DNA form, the CDR3 reads TGTGCCAGCAGCTTAGGGGGGGATCAGCCCCAGCATTTT.

The chain's CDR3 is CASSQGLAGGYEQYF. The CDR3, as DNA: TGTGCCAGCAGCCAAGGACTAGCGGGAGGATACGAGCAGTACTTC. The rearrangement uses TRBV3-1 (or the pseudogene TRBV3-2) and TRBJ2-7; 13 nucleotides line up with TRBD2. This CDR3 region has 15 residues. Germline V gene lookup returns CDR1 LGHDT and CDR2 YNNKEL (reference sequence). Unmatched junction bases numbered 1, after V lost 1 base and J lost 4 bases.

This clone has only a few counts. The chain is built from TRBV11-2 and TRBJ1-2; 9 nucleotides match TRBD1. Trimming cost V 5 bases and J 4 bases; bases outside gene matches: 8. CDR1 and CDR2 (germline): SGHAT, FQNNGV. The CDR3 extends over 15 amino acids. The CDR3 DNA is TGTGCCAGCAGCCCCTACAGGGGGCCGTTCTATGGCTACACCTTC. Its protein is CASSPYRGPFYGYTF. Filled out from reference TRBV11-2 and TRBJ1-2, the complete variable domain reads EAGVAQSPRYKIIEKRQSVAFWCNPISGHATLYWYQQILGQGPKLLIQFQNNGVVDDSQLPKDRFSAERLKGVDSTLKIQPAKLEDSAVYLCASSPYRGPFYGYTFGSGTRLTVV.

The genes are TRBV12-3 or TRBV12-4 and TRBJ2-1; D is unresolved. V lost 6 bases and J lost 5, with 11 bases in between. The CDR3 spans 13 residues. CDR3 sequence reads: CASSPMADNEQFF. The DNA for the CDR3 is TGTGCCAGCAGCCCCATGGCCGACAATGAGCAGTTCTTC.

The V gene is TRBV18, the J gene TRBJ2-7; 7 bases agree with TRBD1. The V and J ends lost 4 bases and 2 bases, in that order; junction bases with no gene match: 5. Germline CDR1 and CDR2: KGHSH and LQKENI. The CDR3 contains 14 residues. CDR3 in amino acids: CASSHGQETYEQYF. The CDR3 DNA is TGTGCCAGCTCACATGGACAGGAGACCTACGAGCAGTACTTC.

V usage is TRBV4-1 and J usage is TRBJ2-2, with D possibly being TRBD2 (5 bases). V gave up 4 bases and J gave up 9 bases, with 6 bases separating them. This CDR3 is 11 amino acids long. Germline V gene sequence: CDR1 MGHRA, CDR2 YSYEKL. The CDR3 spells CASSPGRELFF. CDR3 coding DNA: TGCGCCAGCAGCCCGGGGAGGGAGCTGTTTTTT.

The chain's CDR3 is CASSSDRVNEQFF. The CDR3 nucleotides read TGTGCCAGCAGTTCCGACAGGGTAAATGAGCAGTTCTTC. This sequence joins TRBV5-4 and TRBJ2-1; TRBD1 matches at 7 bases. J was trimmed by 7 bases and V by 5 bases; bases with no gene match: 6. This CDR3 spans 13 amino acids. Germline V gives CDR1 SGHNT, CDR2 YYREEE (reference sequence).

This chain links TRBV28 with TRBJ1-4; 9 positions match TRBD1. The CDR3 contains 15 residues. CDR1 is MDHEN, CDR2 SYDVKM, per germline. The trim removed 2 bases at V and 5 bases at J, leaving 3 bases unmatched. CDR3 bases: TGTGCCAGCAGTTTAAGGGGGACAGGGAATGAAAAACTGTTTTTT. Translated: CASSLRGTGNEKLFF.

V is TRBV9 and J is TRBJ1-2, with 10 positions matching TRBD1. In germline, CDR1 is SGDLS, CDR2 YYNGEE. With V trimmed by 1 base and J by 4 bases, 4 bases remained unmatched. The CDR3 spans 15 residues. The CDR3 sequence is CASSVSTGGSYGYTF. CDR3 sequence (DNA): TGTGCCAGCAGCGTATCGACAGGGGGCAGCTATGGCTACACCTTC.